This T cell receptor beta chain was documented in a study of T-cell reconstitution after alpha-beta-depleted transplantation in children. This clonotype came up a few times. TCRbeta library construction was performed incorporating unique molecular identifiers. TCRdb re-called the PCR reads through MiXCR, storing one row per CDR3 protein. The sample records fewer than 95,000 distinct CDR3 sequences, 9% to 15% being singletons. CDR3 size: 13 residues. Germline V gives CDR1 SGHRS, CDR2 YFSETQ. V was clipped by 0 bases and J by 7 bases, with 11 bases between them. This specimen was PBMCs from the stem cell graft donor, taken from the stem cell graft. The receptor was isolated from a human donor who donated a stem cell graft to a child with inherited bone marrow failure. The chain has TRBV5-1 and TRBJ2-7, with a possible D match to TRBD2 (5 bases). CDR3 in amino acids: CASSLGLALEQYF. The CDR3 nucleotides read TGCGCCAGCAGCTTGGGTCTAGCACTGGAGCAGTACTTC.